The sequence of this T cell receptor (beta chain) was determined in a study of PD-1 blockade in classical Hodgkin lymphoma. Study-level points and caveats: Researchers reported that CD4+ TCR diversity, though not CD8+, rose significantly by C4D1.

As concerns this clone: Its antigen is currently unknown.

This CDR3 is 15 amino acids long. V lost 0 bases, J lost 0 bases, and 7 bases lay in between. Germline CDR1 and CDR2: LGHNA and YNFKEQ. Autologous stem cell transplantation was followed by relapse in every patient, and brentuximab vedotin exposure varied. Clones were sequenced by immunoSEQ multiplex PCR, and TCRdb holds only the in-frame ones, with some missing. The sample shows roughly 60,000 clones, about 92% of them seen only once. Sequenced material: peripheral blood mononuclear cells (PBMCs), taken at baseline. The chain joins TRBV4-2 to TRBJ2-3; no reliable D call. This clonotype was sampled from a human donor with classical Hodgkin lymphoma. CDR3 in DNA: TGTGCCAGCAGCCAAGAGTTTTTTAGCACAGATACGCAGTATTTT. Its translation: CASSQEFFSTDTQYF.